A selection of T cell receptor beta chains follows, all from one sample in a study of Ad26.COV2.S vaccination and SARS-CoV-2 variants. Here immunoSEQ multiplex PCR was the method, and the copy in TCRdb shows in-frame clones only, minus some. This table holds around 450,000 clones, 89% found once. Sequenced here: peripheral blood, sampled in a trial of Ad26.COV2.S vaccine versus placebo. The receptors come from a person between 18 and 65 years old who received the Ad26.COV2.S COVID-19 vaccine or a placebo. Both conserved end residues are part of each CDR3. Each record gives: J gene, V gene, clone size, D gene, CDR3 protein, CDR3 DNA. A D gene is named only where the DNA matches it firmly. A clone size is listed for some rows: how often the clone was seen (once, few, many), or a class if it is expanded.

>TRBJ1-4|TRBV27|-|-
CASSSRRTHNEKLFF
TGTGCCAGCAGCTCTAGACGGACCCATAATGAAAAACTGTTTTTT
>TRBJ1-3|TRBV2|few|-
CATSGNTIYF
TGTGCCACCTCGGGAAACACCATATATTTT
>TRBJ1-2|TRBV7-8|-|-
CASSLSGAHANYGYTF
TGTGCCAGCAGCTTGTCGGGGGCTCATGCTAACTATGGCTACACCTTC
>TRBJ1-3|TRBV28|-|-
CASTRSGSGNTIYF
TGTGCCAGCACTCGAAGTGGCTCTGGAAACACCATATATTTT
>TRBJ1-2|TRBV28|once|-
CASSSHNYGYTF
TGTGCCAGCAGTTCCCACAACTATGGCTACACCTTC
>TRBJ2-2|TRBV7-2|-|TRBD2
CASSSAGLATGELFF
TGTGCCAGCAGCTCGGCAGGACTAGCGACCGGGGAGCTGTTTTTT
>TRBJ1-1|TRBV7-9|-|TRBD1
CASSLSGTGDTEAFF
TGTGCCAGCAGCTTATCCGGGACAGGGGACACTGAAGCTTTCTTT
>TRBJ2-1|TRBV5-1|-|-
CASSLEGGTSYNEQFF
TGCGCCAGCAGCTTGGAGGGCGGGACGTCCTACAATGAGCAGTTCTTC
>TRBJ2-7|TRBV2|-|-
CASSGRGDYEQYF
TGTGCCAGCAGTGGCAGGGGGGACTACGAGCAGTACTTC
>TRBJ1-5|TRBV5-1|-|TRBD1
CASSNPYSDRGHQPQHF
TGCGCCAGCAGTAACCCATATAGTGACAGGGGGCATCAGCCCCAGCATTTT
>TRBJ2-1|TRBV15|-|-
CATSATGSPSEQFF
TGTGCCACCAGCGCGACAGGCTCCCCAAGTGAGCAGTTCTTC
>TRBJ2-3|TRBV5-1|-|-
CASSSHRGTDTQYF
TGCGCCAGCAGTTCTCACAGGGGCACAGATACGCAGTATTTT
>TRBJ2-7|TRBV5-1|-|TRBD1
CASSPDRGSEQYF
TGCGCCAGCAGCCCGGACAGGGGGAGCGAGCAGTACTTC
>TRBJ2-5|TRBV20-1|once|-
CSAGGTQYF
TGCAGTGCCGGGGGAACACAGTACTTC
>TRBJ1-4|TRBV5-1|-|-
CASSSGSYGRGNNEKLFF
TGCGCCAGCAGTTCGGGTTCATACGGTAGAGGGAATAATGAAAAACTGTTTTTT
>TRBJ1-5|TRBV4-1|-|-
CASSQGAGYQPQHF
TGCGCCAGCAGCCAAGGGGCAGGCTATCAGCCCCAGCATTTT
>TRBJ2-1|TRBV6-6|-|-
CASSLTLYNEQFF
TGTGCCAGCAGCCTCACACTTTACAATGAGCAGTTCTTC
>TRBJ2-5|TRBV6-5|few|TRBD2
CASRRLAATQETQYF
TGTGCCAGCAGGAGGCTAGCGGCCACCCAAGAGACCCAGTACTTC
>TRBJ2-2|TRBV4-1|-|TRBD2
CASRASGRAGELFF
TGCGCCAGCAGGGCCAGCGGGAGGGCCGGGGAGCTGTTTTTT
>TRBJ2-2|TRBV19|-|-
CASSISGELFF
TGTGCCAGTAGTATTTCCGGGGAGCTGTTTTTT
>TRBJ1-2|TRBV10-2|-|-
CASSDQASAGGYTF
TGCGCCAGCAGCGACCAGGCTTCGGCTGGTGGCTACACCTTC
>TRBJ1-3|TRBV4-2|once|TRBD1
CASSQEGQSGNTIYF
TGTGCCAGCAGCCAAGAGGGACAGTCTGGAAACACCATATATTTT
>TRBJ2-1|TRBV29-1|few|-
CSVEVNEQFF
TGCAGCGTTGAAGTTAATGAGCAGTTCTTC
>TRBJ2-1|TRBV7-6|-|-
CASSLRTAGLSYNEQFF
TGTGCCAGCAGCTTAAGAACCGCGGGACTGAGCTACAATGAGCAGTTCTTC
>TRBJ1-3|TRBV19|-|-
CASKSGLVGNTIYF
TGTGCCAGTAAGAGTGGGCTAGTCGGAAACACCATATATTTT
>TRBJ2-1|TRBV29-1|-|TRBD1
CSVGGTATTYNEQFF
TGCAGCGTTGGAGGGACAGCCACGACCTACAATGAGCAGTTCTTC
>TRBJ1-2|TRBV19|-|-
CASTRDNVNYGYTF
TGTGCCAGTACCCGGGACAACGTTAACTATGGCTACACCTTC
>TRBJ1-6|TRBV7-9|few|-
CASRPWTVGDSPLHF
TGTGCCAGCAGACCTTGGACAGTAGGTGATTCACCCCTCCACTTT
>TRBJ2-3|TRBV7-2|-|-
CASSLGSVSTDTQYF
TGTGCCAGCAGCTTAGGTTCGGTAAGCACAGATACGCAGTATTTT
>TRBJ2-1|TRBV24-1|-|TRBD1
CATPRTGSSYNEQFF
TGTGCCACCCCGAGGACAGGGAGCTCCTACAATGAGCAGTTCTTC
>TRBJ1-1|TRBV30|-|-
CAWSAPGGNTEAFF
TGTGCCTGGAGCGCCCCGGGGGGGAACACTGAAGCTTTCTTT
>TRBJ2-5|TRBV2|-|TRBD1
CASSHLDRGQETQYF
TGTGCCAGCAGCCATTTGGACAGGGGGCAAGAGACCCAGTACTTC
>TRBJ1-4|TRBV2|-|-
CASNVGQFNEKLFF
TGTGCCAGCAATGTAGGACAGTTTAATGAAAAACTGTTTTTT
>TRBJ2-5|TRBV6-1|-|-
CASSEGLTAHQETQYF
TGTGCCAGCAGTGAGGGCCTGACAGCACATCAAGAGACCCAGTACTTC
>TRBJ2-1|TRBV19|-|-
CASSIGGRYYNEQFF
TGTGCCAGTAGTATAGGGGGGAGGTACTACAATGAGCAGTTCTTC
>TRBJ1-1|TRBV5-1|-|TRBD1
CASSPGTGAGMTEAFF
TGCGCCAGCAGCCCTGGGACAGGGGCCGGAATGACTGAAGCTTTCTTT
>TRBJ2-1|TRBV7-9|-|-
CASSLFSSHNEQFF
TGTGCCAGCAGCTTATTTTCCAGTCACAATGAGCAGTTCTTC
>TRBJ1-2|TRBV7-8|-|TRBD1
CASTVDREIYGYTF
TGTGCCAGCACCGTGGACAGGGAAATCTATGGCTACACCTTC
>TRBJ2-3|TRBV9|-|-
CASSGRLLDTQYF
TGTGCCAGCAGCGGCCGACTCCTAGATACGCAGTATTTT
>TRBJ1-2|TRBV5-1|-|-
CASSLDNPNYGYTF
TGCGCCAGCAGCTTAGACAACCCTAACTATGGCTACACCTTC
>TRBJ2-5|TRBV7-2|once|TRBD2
CASSFTSGREAQYF
TGTGCCAGCAGCTTTACTAGCGGGAGGGAGGCCCAGTACTTC
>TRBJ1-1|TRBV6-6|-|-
CATRYRGNTEAFF
TGTGCCACCCGTTATAGGGGGAACACTGAAGCTTTCTTT
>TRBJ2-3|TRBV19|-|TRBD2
CASSITSSGGATDTQYF
TGTGCCAGTAGTATAACGTCCAGCGGGGGGGCCACAGATACGCAGTATTTT
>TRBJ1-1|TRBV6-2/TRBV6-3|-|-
CASSLEGGVTEAFF
TGTGCCAGCAGTTTGGAGGGGGGTGTGACTGAAGCTTTCTTT
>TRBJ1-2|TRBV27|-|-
CASSLRGANYGYTF
TGTGCCAGCAGTTTAAGGGGCGCAAACTATGGCTACACCTTC
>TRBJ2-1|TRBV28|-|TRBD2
CASMRIAGEDEQFF
TGTGCCAGCATGAGAATAGCGGGAGAAGATGAGCAGTTCTTC
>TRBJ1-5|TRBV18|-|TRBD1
CASSPGTVDSNQPQHF
TGTGCCAGCTCACCAGGGACAGTAGATAGCAATCAGCCCCAGCATTTT
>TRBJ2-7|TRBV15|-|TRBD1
CATSRDLGGGEQYF
TGTGCCACCAGCAGAGATTTAGGGGGCGGCGAGCAGTACTTC
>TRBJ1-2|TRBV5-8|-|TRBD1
CASNNYRGAYGYTF
TGTGCCAGCAACAACTACAGGGGGGCCTATGGCTACACCTTC
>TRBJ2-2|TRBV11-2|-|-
CASSWNSVNTGELFF
TGTGCCAGCAGCTGGAATTCGGTGAACACCGGGGAGCTGTTTTTT
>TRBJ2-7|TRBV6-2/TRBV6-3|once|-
CASSYSVAENYEQYF
TGTGCCAGCAGTTACTCGGTGGCAGAAAACTACGAGCAGTACTTC
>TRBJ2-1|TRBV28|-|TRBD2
CASRIIAGTGEQFF
TGTGCCAGCAGGATAATAGCGGGAACGGGGGAGCAGTTCTTC
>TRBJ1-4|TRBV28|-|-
CASSLGVAGTNEKLFF
TGTGCCAGCAGTTTAGGTGTTGCCGGGACTAATGAAAAACTGTTTTTT